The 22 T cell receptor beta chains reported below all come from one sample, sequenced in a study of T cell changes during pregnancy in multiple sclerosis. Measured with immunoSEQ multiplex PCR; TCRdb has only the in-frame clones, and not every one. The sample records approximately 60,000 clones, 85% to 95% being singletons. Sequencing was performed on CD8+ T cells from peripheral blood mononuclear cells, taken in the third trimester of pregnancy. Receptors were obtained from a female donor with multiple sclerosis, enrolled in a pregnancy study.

The DNA of the CDR3 is TGTGCCAGCAGTCCAGGACAGGGCAATCAGCCCCAGCATTTT. Amino acids: CASSPGQGNQPQHF. The V gene is TRBV6-5, the J gene TRBJ1-5, with 7 bases identical to TRBD1. J gave up 2 bases and V 5 bases, and 3 bases lay outside the gene matches. Germline CDR1 is MNHEY and CDR2 is SVGAGI. The CDR3 contains 14 residues.

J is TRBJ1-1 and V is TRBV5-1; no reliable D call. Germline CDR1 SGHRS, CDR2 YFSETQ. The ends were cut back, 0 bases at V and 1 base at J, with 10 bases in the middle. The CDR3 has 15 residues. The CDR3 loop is CASSLGLAENTEAFF. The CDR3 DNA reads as TGCGCCAGCAGCTTGGGCCTCGCGGAGAACACTGAAGCTTTCTTT.

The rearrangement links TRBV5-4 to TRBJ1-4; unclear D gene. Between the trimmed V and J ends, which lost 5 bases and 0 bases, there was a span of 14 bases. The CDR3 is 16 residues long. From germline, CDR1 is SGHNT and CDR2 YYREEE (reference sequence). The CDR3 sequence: CASSFPAGSTNEKLFF. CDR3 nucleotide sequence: TGTGCCAGCAGTTTTCCGGCGGGCTCAACTAATGAAAAACTGTTTTTT.

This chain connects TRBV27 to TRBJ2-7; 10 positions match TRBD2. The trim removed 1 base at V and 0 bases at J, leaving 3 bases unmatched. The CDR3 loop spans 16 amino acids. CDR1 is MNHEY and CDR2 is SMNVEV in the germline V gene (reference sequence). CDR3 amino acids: CASSLLVAGGSYEQYF. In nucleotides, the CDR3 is TGTGCCAGCAGTTTATTAGTAGCGGGAGGCTCCTACGAGCAGTACTTC.

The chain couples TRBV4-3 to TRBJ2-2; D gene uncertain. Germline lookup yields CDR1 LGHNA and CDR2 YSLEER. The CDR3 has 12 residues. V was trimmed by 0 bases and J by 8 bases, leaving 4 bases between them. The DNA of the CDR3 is TGCGCCAGCAGCCAAGAATCAGGGGAGCTGTTTTTT. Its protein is CASSQESGELFF.

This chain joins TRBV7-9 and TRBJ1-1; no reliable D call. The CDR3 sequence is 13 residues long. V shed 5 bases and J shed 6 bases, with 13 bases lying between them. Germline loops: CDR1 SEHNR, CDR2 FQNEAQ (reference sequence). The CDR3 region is CASSPPNGAEAFF. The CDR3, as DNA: TGTGCCAGCAGCCCCCCTAACGGGGCTGAAGCTTTCTTT. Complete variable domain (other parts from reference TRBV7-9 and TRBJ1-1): DTGVSQNPRHKITKRGQNVTFRCDPISEHNRLYWYRQTLGQGPEFLTYFQNEAQLEKSRLLSDRFSAERPKGSFSTLEIQRTEQGDSAMYLCASSPPNGAEAFFGQGTRLTVV.

CDR3 loop: CASSQERSGITETQYF. CDR3 sequence (DNA): TGCGCCAGCAGCCAAGAGAGGTCAGGGATTACGGAGACCCAGTACTTC. V is TRBV4-1 and J is TRBJ2-5; D is possibly TRBD1 (5 bases). Trimming removed 0 bases from V and 5 bases from J, with 16 bases in between. CDR1 and CDR2 (germline): MGHRA, YSYEKL. This CDR3 is built from 16 residues.

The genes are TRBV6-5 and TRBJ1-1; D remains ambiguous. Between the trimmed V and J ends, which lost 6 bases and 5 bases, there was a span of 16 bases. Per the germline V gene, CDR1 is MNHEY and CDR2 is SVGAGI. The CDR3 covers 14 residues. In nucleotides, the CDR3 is TGTGCCAGCAGGGGAAAGGGTCGGGGAACTGAAGCTTTCTTT. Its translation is CASRGKGRGTEAFF.

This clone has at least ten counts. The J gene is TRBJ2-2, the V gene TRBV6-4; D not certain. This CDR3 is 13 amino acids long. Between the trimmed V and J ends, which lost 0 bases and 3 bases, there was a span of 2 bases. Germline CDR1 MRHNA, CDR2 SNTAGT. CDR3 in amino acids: CASSDSDTGELFF. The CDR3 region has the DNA TGTGCCAGCAGTGACTCCGACACCGGGGAGCTGTTTTTT.

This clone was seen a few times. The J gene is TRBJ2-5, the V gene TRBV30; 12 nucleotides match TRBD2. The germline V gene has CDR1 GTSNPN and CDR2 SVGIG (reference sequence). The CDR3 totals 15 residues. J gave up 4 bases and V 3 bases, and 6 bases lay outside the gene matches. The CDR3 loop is CAWRGLGLAGETQYF. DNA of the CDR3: TGTGCCTGGAGGGGGCTGGGACTAGCGGGAGAGACCCAGTACTTC.

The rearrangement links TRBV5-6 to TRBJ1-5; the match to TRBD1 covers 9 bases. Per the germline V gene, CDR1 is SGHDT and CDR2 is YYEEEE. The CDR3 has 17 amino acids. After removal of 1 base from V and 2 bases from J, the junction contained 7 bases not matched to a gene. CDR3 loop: CASSLWDREYGNQPQHF. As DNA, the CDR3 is TGTGCCAGCAGCTTGTGGGACAGGGAGTACGGCAATCAGCCCCAGCATTTT.

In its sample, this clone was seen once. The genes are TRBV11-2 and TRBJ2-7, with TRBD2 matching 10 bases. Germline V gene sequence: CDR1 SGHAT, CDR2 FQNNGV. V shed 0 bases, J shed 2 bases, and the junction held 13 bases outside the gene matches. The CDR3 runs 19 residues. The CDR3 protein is CASSLDPTYLAGEPYEQYF. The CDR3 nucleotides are TGTGCCAGCAGCTTAGATCCCACCTACCTAGCGGGAGAACCCTACGAGCAGTACTTC.

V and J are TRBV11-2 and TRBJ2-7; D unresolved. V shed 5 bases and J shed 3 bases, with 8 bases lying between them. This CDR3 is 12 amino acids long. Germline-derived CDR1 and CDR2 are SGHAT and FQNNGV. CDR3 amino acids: CASSRGSYEQYF. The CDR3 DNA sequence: TGTGCCAGCAGCCGCGGCAGCTACGAGCAGTACTTC. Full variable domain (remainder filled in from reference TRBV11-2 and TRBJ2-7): EAGVAQSPRYKIIEKRQSVAFWCNPISGHATLYWYQQILGQGPKLLIQFQNNGVVDDSQLPKDRFSAERLKGVDSTLKIQPAKLEDSAVYLCASSRGSYEQYFGPGTRLTVT.

The CDR3 loop reads CASSLGGGEQYF. CDR3 in DNA: TGTGCCAGCAGCTTAGGCGGGGGCGAGCAGTACTTC. The rearrangement joins TRBV13 to TRBJ2-7; TRBD2 is a possible D gene (6 bases). Germline loops: CDR1 PRHDT, CDR2 FYEKMQ (reference sequence). The CDR3 is made up of 12 amino acids. V lost 0 bases, J lost 6 bases, and 6 bases lay in between.

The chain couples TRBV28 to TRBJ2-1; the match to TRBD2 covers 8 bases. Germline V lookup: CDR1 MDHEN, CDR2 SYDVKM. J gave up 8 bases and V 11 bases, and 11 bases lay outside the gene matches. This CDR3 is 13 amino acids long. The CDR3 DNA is TGTGCCTACGGGGCGGGAGGTTATGATGAGCAGTTCTTC. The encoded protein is CAYGAGGYDEQFF. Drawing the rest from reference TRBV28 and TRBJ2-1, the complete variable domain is DVKVTQSSRYLVKRTGEKVFLECVQDMDHENMFWYRQDPGLGLRLIYFSYDVKMKEKGDIPEGYSVSREKKERFSLILESASTNQTSMYLCAYGAGGYDEQFFGPGTRLTVL.

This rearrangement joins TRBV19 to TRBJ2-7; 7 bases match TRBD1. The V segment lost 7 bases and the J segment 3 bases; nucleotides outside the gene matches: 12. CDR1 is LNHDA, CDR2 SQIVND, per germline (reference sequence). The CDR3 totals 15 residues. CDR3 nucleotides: TGTGCCAGTACCAATGCCACAGGGGCCTTCTACGAGCAGTACTTC. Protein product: CASTNATGAFYEQYF.

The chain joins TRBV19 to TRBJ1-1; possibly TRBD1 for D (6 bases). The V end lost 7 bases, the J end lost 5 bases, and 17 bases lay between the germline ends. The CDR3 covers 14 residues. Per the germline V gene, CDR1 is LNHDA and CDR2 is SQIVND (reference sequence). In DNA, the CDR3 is TGTGCCAGTACACTGGGGGGGCCGGGGACTGAAGCTTTCTTT. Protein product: CASTLGGPGTEAFF.

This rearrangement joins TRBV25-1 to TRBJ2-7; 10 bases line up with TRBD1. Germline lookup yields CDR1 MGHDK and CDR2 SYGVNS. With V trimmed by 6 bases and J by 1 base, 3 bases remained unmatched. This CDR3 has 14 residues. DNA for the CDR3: TGTGCCAGCAGCGGGACAGGGGAGTCCTACGAGCAGTACTTC. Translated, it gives CASSGTGESYEQYF.

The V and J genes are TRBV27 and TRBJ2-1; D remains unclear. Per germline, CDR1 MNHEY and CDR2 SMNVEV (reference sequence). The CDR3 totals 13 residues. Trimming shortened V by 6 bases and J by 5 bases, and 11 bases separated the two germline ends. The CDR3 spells CASRAPEDNEQFF. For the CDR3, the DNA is TGTGCCAGCAGGGCCCCCGAGGACAATGAGCAGTTCTTC.

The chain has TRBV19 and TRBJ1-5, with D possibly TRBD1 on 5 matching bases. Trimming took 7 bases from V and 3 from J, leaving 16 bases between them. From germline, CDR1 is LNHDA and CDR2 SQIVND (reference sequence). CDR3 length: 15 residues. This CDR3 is CASIHPGGINQPQHF. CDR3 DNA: TGTGCCAGTATCCACCCTGGGGGGATCAATCAGCCCCAGCATTTT. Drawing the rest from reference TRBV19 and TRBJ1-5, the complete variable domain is DGGITQSPKYLFRKEGQNVTLSCEQNLNHDAMYWYRQDPGQGLRLIYYSQIVNDFQKGDIAEGYSVSREKKESFPLTVTSAQKNPTAFYLCASIHPGGINQPQHFGDGTRLSIL.

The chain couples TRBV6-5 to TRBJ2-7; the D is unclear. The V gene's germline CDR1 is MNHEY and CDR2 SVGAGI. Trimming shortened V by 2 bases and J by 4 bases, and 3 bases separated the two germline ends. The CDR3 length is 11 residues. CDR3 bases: TGTGCCAGCAGTTACCGGTACGAGCAGTACTTC. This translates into CASSYRYEQYF.

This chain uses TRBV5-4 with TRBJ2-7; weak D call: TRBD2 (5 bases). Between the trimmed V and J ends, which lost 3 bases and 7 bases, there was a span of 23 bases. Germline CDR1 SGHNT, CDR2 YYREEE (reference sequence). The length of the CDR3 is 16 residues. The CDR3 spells CASSSEPEDMRGEQYF. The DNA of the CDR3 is TGTGCCAGCAGCTCGGAACCAGAGGATATGAGAGGGGAGCAGTACTTC.